The 30 T cell receptor beta chains presented below share a single source sample, sequenced in a study of T-cell reconstitution after alpha-beta-depleted transplantation in children. Unique molecular identifiers featured in how the TCRbeta library was prepared. TCRdb re-analysed the PCR reads in MiXCR, keeping a single row per CDR3 protein. The table lists 700,000 to 950,000 distinct CDR3 sequences, roughly 15% of them singletons, with approximately 5% in the top ten. Material: PBMCs, mostly from graft donor cells, obtained 360 days after TCRalphabeta/CD19-depleted stem cell transplant. These receptors all stem from a male patient between 5 and 17 years old who had a stem cell transplant for acute lymphoblastic leukemia, so the T cells may come from the graft donor.

This chain links TRBV5-1 with TRBJ1-4; possibly TRBD1 for D (6 bases). V was pared by 5 bases and J by 8 bases, with 19 bases between. The germline CDR1 and CDR2 sequences are SGHRS and YFSETQ. This CDR3 region has 15 residues. CDR3 nucleotides: TGCGCCAGCAGACGTTGGCGGGGGGCCGAGGAAAAACTGTTTTTT. It specifies CASRRWRGAEEKLFF.

Concerning this clonotype: Mismatch with germline at one junction end may stem from a read error. The V gene is TRBV20-1, the J gene TRBJ2-2, with D possibly being TRBD1 (6 bases). Per the germline V gene, CDR1 is DFQATT and CDR2 is SNEGSKA (reference sequence). This CDR3 region has 16 residues. The CDR3 is CCASSRGPLSTGELFF. The DNA of the CDR3 is TGCTGTGCTAGCTCCAGGGGTCCCCTTAGCACCGGGGAGCTGTTTTTT.

This clonotype appeared many times. The genes are TRBV12-3 or TRBV12-4 and TRBJ2-1; D perhaps matches TRBD2 (5 bases). This CDR3 has 14 residues. V shed 6 bases and J shed 4 bases, with 13 bases lying between them. The CDR3 DNA reads TGTGCCAGCAGCCCCTACCGGGGTTACAATGAGCAGTTCTTC. Encoded protein: CASSPYRGYNEQFF.

There are a few counts of this clonotype. V and J are TRBV19 and TRBJ2-2; 7 bases are shared with TRBD1. The V gene's germline CDR1 is LNHDA and CDR2 SQIVND (reference sequence). The CDR3 is 16 residues long. Unmatched junction bases numbered 6, after V lost 0 bases and J lost 5 bases. The CDR3 is CASSIEAGTATGELFF. In nucleotides, the CDR3 is TGTGCCAGTAGTATAGAGGCAGGGACAGCTACCGGGGAGCTGTTTTTT.

This clonotype was picked up many times. This chain uses TRBV4-3 with TRBJ2-1; 12 nucleotides match TRBD2. The junction had 4 bases not matched to a gene; V was cut back by 1 base and J by 6 bases. CDR3 length: 16 amino acids. Germline loops: CDR1 LGHNA, CDR2 YSLEER. The CDR3 bases are TGCGCCAGCAGCCAAGGGACTAGCGGGATTCTCAATGAGCAGTTCTTC. This sequence encodes CASSQGTSGILNEQFF.

This clonotype was seen more than once but under ten times. The chain has TRBV20-1 and TRBJ2-2; 10 bases are a match to TRBD1. The V gene's germline CDR1 is DFQATT and CDR2 SNEGSKA (reference sequence). The junction had 8 bases not matched to a gene; V was cut back by 2 bases and J by 8 bases. This CDR3 contains 15 residues. CDR3 DNA: TGCAGTGCTAGACGGGACAGGGGAAGGCAAGGGGAGCTGTTTTTT. Its protein is CSARRDRGRQGELFF.

Only a few counts were recorded for this clonotype. The chain employs TRBV6-1 and TRBJ1-5, with a tentative D call TRBD1 (5 bases). Looked up from germline, CDR1 is MNHNS and CDR2 is SASEGT. The CDR3 spans 15 residues. V was trimmed by 6 bases and J by 4 bases, leaving 16 bases between them. The CDR3 reads CASRMLRGLNQPQHF. The CDR3 DNA is TGTGCCAGCAGGATGCTGAGGGGACTTAATCAGCCCCAGCATTTT.

The table lists this clonotype with a few counts. This chain uses TRBV29-1 with TRBJ2-3, with D unresolved. Germline V gene sequence: CDR1 SQVTM, CDR2 ANQGSEA. The V gene lost 4 bases and the J gene lost 0 bases, with 8 bases spanning the gap. The CDR3 runs 13 residues. This CDR3 is CSVVYSSTDTQYF. CDR3 nucleotide sequence: TGCAGCGTTGTATATTCAAGCACAGATACGCAGTATTTT.

Notes on this clonotype: Sequence at one end of the junction differs from germline and may be a read error. The rearrangement links TRBV5-4 to TRBJ2-7; TRBD2 matches 10 bases. The CDR3 is made up of 13 amino acids. Looked up from germline, CDR1 is SGHNT and CDR2 is YYREEE (reference sequence). The CDR3 sequence is CASSFGSGRLKIF. For the CDR3, the DNA is TGTGCCAGCAGCTTCGGTAGCGGGAGGCTAAAAATCTTC.

This clonotype was found once. The gene calls are TRBV10-3 and TRBJ2-7, with 8 bases fitting TRBD2. The germline gives CDR1 ENHRY, CDR2 SYGVKD. Trimming removed 2 bases from V and 2 bases from J; junction bases left unmatched: 11. CDR3 length equals 17 residues. The CDR3 DNA sequence: TGTGCCATCAGTGAGCAACCGGGACTAGGGAACGCCTACGAGCAGTACTTC. Residues: CAISEQPGLGNAYEQYF.

The gene calls are TRBV27 and TRBJ2-5, with 7 positions matching TRBD1. The CDR3 spans 12 residues. V lost 6 bases, J lost 5 bases, and 3 bases stayed unmatched. Looked up from germline, CDR1 is MNHEY and CDR2 is SMNVEV (reference sequence). CDR3 nucleotides: TGTGCCAGCAGAAACAGGGGCGAGACCCAGTACTTC. It yields the protein CASRNRGETQYF.

This clonotype was counted at least ten times. V and J are TRBV7-8 and TRBJ2-7; no firm D call. V dropped 2 bases and J dropped 3 bases, with 8 bases sitting between them. There are 13 residues in the CDR3. The germline gives CDR1 SGHVS, CDR2 FQNEAQ. The DNA for the CDR3 is TGTGCCAGCAGCTTATCGGTCCGCTACGAGCAGTACTTC. Its translation is CASSLSVRYEQYF.

This clonotype came up a few times. This chain joins TRBV12-3 or TRBV12-4 and TRBJ1-1, with a tentative D call TRBD1 (5 bases). Between the trimmed V and J ends, which lost 4 bases and 0 bases, there was a span of 9 bases. This CDR3 spans 14 amino acids. The CDR3 DNA follows: TGTGCCAGCAGTTGGGACCTCTTGAACACTGAAGCTTTCTTT. Amino acid sequence: CASSWDLLNTEAFF.

This chain joins TRBV5-1 and TRBJ2-7; 10 nucleotides line up with TRBD2. The CDR3 sequence is 19 residues long. J lost 2 bases, V lost 3 bases, and 17 bases had no gene match. Germline V gene data show CDR1 as SGHRS and CDR2 as YFSETQ. In DNA form, the CDR3 reads TGCGCCAGCAGCTCTATCGGACTAGCGGACCCAATGCATGCCTACGAGCAGTACTTC. Its translation is CASSSIGLADPMHAYEQYF.

A few counts support this clonotype. J is TRBJ2-2 and V is TRBV20-1; the D is unclear. The germline V gene has CDR1 DFQATT and CDR2 SNEGSKA (reference sequence). This CDR3 is built from 13 residues. Trimming removed 5 bases from V and 1 base from J, with 8 bases in between. CDR3 bases: TGCAGTGCTGATCCCGGGAACACCGGGGAGCTGTTTTTT. Its protein is CSADPGNTGELFF.

J is TRBJ2-3 and V is TRBV9; tentative D call: TRBD2 (6 bases). The germline gives CDR1 SGDLS, CDR2 YYNGEE. The V and J ends lost 1 base and 0 bases respectively, with 12 bases between them. CDR3 size: 16 residues. Here the CDR3 DNA reads TGTGCCAGCAGCGTAACAAGGGACTTTAGCACAGATACGCAGTATTTT. This gives the protein CASSVTRDFSTDTQYF.

This clonotype turned up a few times. The chain joins TRBV7-2 to TRBJ1-4; 7 bases match TRBD1. Germline CDR1 is SGHTA and CDR2 is FQGNSA. Trimming took 6 bases from V and 7 from J; bases not matched to a gene: 5. This CDR3 has 13 residues. The CDR3 DNA reads as TGTGCCAGCAGTCAGACAGGGAGTGAAAAACTGTTTTTT. This translates into CASSQTGSEKLFF.

This clonotype occurred a few times. The gene calls are TRBV2 and TRBJ2-7; 7 nucleotides align to TRBD2. Unmatched junction bases numbered 17, after V lost 6 bases and J lost 3 bases. The germline V gene has CDR1 SNHLY and CDR2 FYNNEI. The CDR3 loop spans 17 amino acids. CDR3 protein: CASSLPGGRRRSYEQYF. The CDR3 DNA reads as TGTGCCAGCAGCTTACCGGGAGGCCGGCGGCGGAGCTACGAGCAGTACTTC. Full variable domain (missing parts from reference TRBV2 and TRBJ2-7): EPEVTQTPSHQVTQMGQEVILRCVPISNHLYFYWYRQILGQKVEFLVSFYNNEISEKSEIFDDQFSVERPDGSNFTLKIRSTKLEDSAMYFCASSLPGGRRRSYEQYFGPGTRLTVT.

This clonotype turned up a few times. The chain carries TRBV7-6 and TRBJ2-7, with 10 bases lining up with TRBD2. V lost 5 bases and J lost 4; bases outside the gene matches: 2. This CDR3 has 13 residues. The germline V gene encodes CDR1 SGHVS and CDR2 FNYEAQ. CDR3 amino acids: CASSTSGTYEQYF. The CDR3 DNA reads TGTGCCAGCAGCACTAGCGGGACTTACGAGCAGTACTTC.

The V gene is TRBV5-1, the J gene TRBJ2-1; D perhaps matches TRBD1 (6 bases). From germline, CDR1 is SGHRS and CDR2 YFSETQ. Trimming cost V 7 bases and J 0 bases, with 8 bases left between them. This CDR3 spans 13 amino acids. The CDR3 reads CASRDTSYNEQFF. The CDR3 DNA follows: TGCGCCAGCCGGGACACCTCCTACAATGAGCAGTTCTTC.

V gene TRBV7-8 combines with J gene TRBJ1-1; D not certain. The CDR3 is made up of 16 amino acids. CDR1 and CDR2 (germline): SGHVS, FQNEAQ. V lost 1 base, J lost 0 bases, and 12 bases lay in between. The CDR3 loop is CASSLERFSMNTEAFF. CDR3 bases: TGTGCCAGCAGCTTAGAACGGTTCAGCATGAACACTGAAGCTTTCTTT.

This clonotype was detected only once. The chain carries TRBV20-1 and TRBJ2-5, with 8 nucleotides matching TRBD2. Losses at the gene ends were 1 base for V and 4 bases for J; bases not matched to a gene: 8. The CDR3 totals 15 residues. The V gene's germline CDR1 is DFQATT and CDR2 SNEGSKA (reference sequence). As DNA, the CDR3 is TGCAGTGCTAGAGTCCCTATAGCGGGACTAGAGACCCAGTACTTC. Amino acid sequence: CSARVPIAGLETQYF.

This clonotype was counted between two and nine times. This chain links TRBV11-2 with TRBJ2-7; no clear D gene. From germline, CDR1 is SGHAT and CDR2 FQNNGV. The CDR3 is made up of 15 amino acids. Deletions cut 0 bases from V and 5 bases from J, with 14 bases between. The CDR3 here is CASSLDTARPHEQYF. CDR3 coding DNA: TGTGCCAGCAGCTTAGATACGGCGAGACCCCACGAGCAGTACTTC.

The chain combines TRBV6-5 with TRBJ2-7; D is ambiguous. Germline CDR1 MNHEY, CDR2 SVGAGI. V was cut by 2 bases and J by 2 bases, with 13 bases left in between. The CDR3 totals 15 residues. Written as DNA, the CDR3 is TGTGCCAGCAGTTACGGCTGGGCAGGACCCTACGAGCAGTACTTC. Translated: CASSYGWAGPYEQYF.

The chain joins TRBV5-1 to TRBJ2-2; no firm D call. Germline-derived CDR1 and CDR2 are SGHRS and YFSETQ. The CDR3 has 16 amino acids. Trimming removed 3 bases at V and 7 bases at J, with 19 bases between. The CDR3 sequence: CASSSVGGPRIGELFF. For the CDR3, the DNA is TGCGCCAGCAGCTCGGTTGGTGGTCCTAGGATCGGGGAGCTGTTTTTT.

The gene calls are TRBV4-2 and TRBJ2-1; D might be TRBD1 (5 bases). The CDR3 is 15 amino acids. Germline V gene sequence: CDR1 LGHNA, CDR2 YNFKEQ. Trimming left V 4 bases short and J 6 bases short, with 16 bases between. CDR3 sequence reads: CASSPSGFNTNEQFF. In DNA form, the CDR3 reads TGTGCCAGCAGCCCCTCAGGGTTCAATACCAATGAGCAGTTCTTC.

This chain joins TRBV4-2 and TRBJ2-7; D is uncertain. CDR3 length: 11 residues. The germline V gene has CDR1 LGHNA and CDR2 YNFKEQ. V shed 2 bases and J shed 6 bases, with 5 bases lying between them. The CDR3 DNA reads as TGTGCCAGCAGCCAAACTTCCGAGCAGTACTTC. Translating gives CASSQTSEQYF.

V gene TRBV29-1 combines with J gene TRBJ2-2; tentative D call: TRBD2 (5 bases). In germline, CDR1 is SQVTM, CDR2 ANQGSEA. The CDR3 spans 15 residues. V was cut by 5 bases and J by 3 bases, with 16 bases left in between. This CDR3 reads CSVRGSWGDTGELFF. CDR3 coding DNA: TGCAGCGTTCGGGGTAGCTGGGGTGACACCGGGGAGCTGTTTTTT.

The chain combines TRBV12-3 or TRBV12-4 with TRBJ2-1, with 13 bases identical to TRBD2. Unmatched junction bases numbered 21, after V lost 10 bases and J lost 6 bases. CDR3 size: 19 residues. CDR3 sequence (DNA): TGTGCCATCAGGCCAAACACCAGAGGACTAGCGGGAGTACCCAATGAGCAGTTCTTC. Amino acid sequence: CAIRPNTRGLAGVPNEQFF.

CDR3 bases: TGCGCCAGCAGCTTAACTTTCCAGGGAAACTTAAATCCGAAGTCTAATGAGCAGTTCTTC. This sequence encodes CASSLTFQGNLNPKSNEQFF. The rearrangement links TRBV5-1 to TRBJ2-1, with a tentative D call TRBD1 (5 bases). Germline CDR1 is SGHRS and CDR2 is YFSETQ. CDR3 size: 20 residues. V lost 2 bases and J lost 7, with 31 bases in between.